A single sample is the source of the 22 T cell receptor beta chains below, sequenced in a study of blood T cell repertoires in COVID-19. Sequencing used immunoSEQ multiplex PCR; TCRdb keeps in-frame clones, though not all of them. The data contain about 110,000 clones, 75% to 90% of them seen just once; the ten biggest clones take up about 1.1%. The sample consisted of peripheral blood. All receptors derive from a human donor in a cohort sampled during active COVID-19.

This chain connects TRBV5-4 to TRBJ2-2, with D maybe TRBD1 (8 bases). CDR3 length: 15 amino acids. The ends were cut back, 7 bases at V and 1 base at J, with 14 bases in the middle. The germline gives CDR1 SGHNT, CDR2 YYREEE (reference sequence). The CDR3 reads CASGRDRRNTGELFF. CDR3 in DNA: TGTGCCAGCGGGAGGGACAGGAGGAACACCGGGGAGCTGTTTTTT. Drawing the rest from reference TRBV5-4 and TRBJ2-2, the complete variable domain is ETGVTQSPTHLIKTRGQQVTLRCSSQSGHNTVSWYQQALGQGPQFIFQYYREEENGRGNFPPRFSGLQFPNYSSELNVNALELDDSALYLCASGRDRRNTGELFFGEGSRLTVL.

The V gene is TRBV9, the J gene TRBJ1-2; D unclear. Trimming took off 0 bases at V and 1 base at J, with 10 bases between the two ends. The CDR3 is 15 amino acids. Germline V CDR1 and CDR2: SGDLS, YYNGEE. For the CDR3, the DNA is TGTGCCAGCAGCGTAGAAGGTCGGGTTAACTATGGCTACACCTTC. The encoded protein is CASSVEGRVNYGYTF.

The rearrangement links TRBV7-3 to TRBJ2-2; D is undetermined. The CDR3 contains 15 residues. Germline CDR1 and CDR2: SGHTA and FQGTGA. V dropped 1 base and J dropped 3 bases, with 9 bases sitting between them. The CDR3 protein is CASSLIGADTGELFF. CDR3 nucleotides: TGTGCCAGCAGCTTAATCGGCGCGGACACCGGGGAGCTGTTTTTT.

The V call is TRBV7-9, the J call TRBJ1-1; D ambiguous. Germline V gene sequence: CDR1 SEHNR, CDR2 FQNEAQ (reference sequence). The V gene lost 5 bases and the J gene lost 1 base, with 11 bases spanning the gap. This CDR3 is built from 14 residues. This CDR3 is CASSPQSGNTEAFF. CDR3 bases: TGTGCCAGCAGCCCCCAATCAGGGAACACTGAAGCTTTCTTT.

J is TRBJ2-2 and V is TRBV7-3; D is unclear. Germline V gene data show CDR1 as SGHTA and CDR2 as FQGTGA. The V and J ends lost 5 bases and 5 bases respectively, with 9 bases between them. The CDR3 runs 13 residues. The CDR3 DNA follows: TGTGCCAGCAGCCCCCACACAACCGGGGAGCTGTTTTTT. It specifies CASSPHTTGELFF.

The CDR3 protein is CASRRAGGYNEQFF. CDR3 sequence (DNA): TGTGCCAGCCGGAGGGCGGGGGGCTACAATGAGCAGTTCTTC. The rearrangement uses TRBV3-1 (or the pseudogene TRBV3-2) and TRBJ2-1, with TRBD2 matching 8 bases. Unmatched junction bases numbered 6, after V lost 8 bases and J lost 3 bases. This CDR3 has 14 residues. Germline V gene sequence: CDR1 LGHDT, CDR2 YNNKEL (reference sequence).

The chain joins TRBV18 to TRBJ2-3; D not resolved. Germline V gives CDR1 KGHSH, CDR2 LQKENI. The CDR3 contains 13 residues. V gave up 4 bases and J gave up 0 bases, with 5 bases separating them. The CDR3 region has the DNA TGTGCCAGCTCACGTCCGAGCACAGATACGCAGTATTTT. Amino acid sequence: CASSRPSTDTQYF.

This clone was found once. The rearrangement joins TRBV7-2 to TRBJ2-1; tentatively, D is TRBD2 (8 bases). Germline V gene sequence: CDR1 SGHTA, CDR2 FQGNSA. V lost 4 bases, J lost 6 bases, and 25 bases lay in between. The CDR3 runs 18 residues. The CDR3 DNA sequence: TGTGCCAGCAGCTCGCAAGGGGGCCGAGCGGGAGTGGCCAATGAGCAGTTCTTC. Translating it yields CASSSQGGRAGVANEQFF.

J is TRBJ1-1 and V is TRBV9, with D unclear. CDR3 length: 14 residues. V lost 3 bases and J 6 bases, leaving 15 bases between the germline ends. Germline-derived CDR1 and CDR2 are SGDLS and YYNGEE. CDR3 sequence (DNA): TGTGCCAGCAGCGCACCCCCCGTAGCTCCTGAAGCTTTCTTT. It is translated as CASSAPPVAPEAFF.

This clone has just one count. The chain carries TRBV24-1 and TRBJ1-4; 8 bases fit TRBD1. V was clipped by 0 bases and J by 4 bases; unmatched bases: 3. CDR1 is KGHDR and CDR2 is SFDVKD in the germline V gene. The CDR3 length is 16 residues. The CDR3 reads CATSDLPGTGNEKLFF. CDR3 nucleotides: TGTGCCACCAGTGATTTGCCGGGGACAGGTAATGAAAAACTGTTTTTT.

The chain has TRBV14 and TRBJ2-7, with D possibly being TRBD1 (5 bases). The CDR3 sequence is 14 residues long. Germline-derived CDR1 and CDR2 are SGHDN and FVKESK. V lost 2 bases and J 2 bases, leaving 10 bases between the germline ends. The CDR3 DNA reads TGTGCCAGCAGCCAATCCCAGACAGCCTACGAGCAGTACTTC. Its translation: CASSQSQTAYEQYF.

The chain recombines TRBV15 with TRBJ2-5, with a tentative D call TRBD1 (6 bases). The V gene lost 8 bases and the J gene lost 5 bases, with 18 bases spanning the gap. Per germline, CDR1 LNHNV and CDR2 YYDKDF (reference sequence). There are 14 residues in the CDR3. CDR3 loop: CATSGAGEMETQYF. CDR3 in DNA: TGTGCCACCTCTGGCGCAGGGGAAATGGAGACCCAGTACTTC.

J is TRBJ2-5 and V is TRBV24-1; 11 nucleotides agree with TRBD1. The junction had 8 bases not matched to a gene; V was cut back by 5 bases and J by 4 bases. This CDR3 is built from 16 residues. Germline values: CDR1 KGHDR, CDR2 SFDVKD. DNA for the CDR3: TGTGCCACCAGTGCTACCGGGACAGGGGGATCAGAGACCCAGTACTTC. Protein product: CATSATGTGGSETQYF.

This clone was observed once. CDR3 sequence (DNA): TGTGCCAGCAGCTTAGGCGGGGTGATGGGCAATCAGCCCCAGCATTTT. Its protein product is CASSLGGVMGNQPQHF. The chain employs TRBV7-8 and TRBJ1-5, with D unresolved. Trimming left V 1 base short and J 2 bases short, with 12 bases between. CDR1 and CDR2 from the germline V gene are SGHVS and FQNEAQ. This CDR3 is built from 16 residues.

The V gene is TRBV15, the J gene TRBJ2-1, with 8 bases fitting TRBD2. Germline CDR1 reads LNHNV; CDR2 reads YYDKDF (reference sequence). The CDR3 contains 16 residues. Trimming at V came to 1 base and at J to 7 bases, leaving 9 bases not matched to a gene. CDR3 protein: CATSRVGGRMVNEQFF. In nucleotides, the CDR3 is TGTGCCACCAGCAGAGTGGGCGGGAGGATGGTTAATGAGCAGTTCTTC.

This clone showed up just once. The genes are TRBV24-1 and TRBJ2-1; 11 bases are shared with TRBD1. The CDR3 has 17 residues. Germline trimming cut 0 bases from V and 6 bases from J; bases unmatched to any gene: 6. The V gene's germline CDR1 is KGHDR and CDR2 SFDVKD. CDR3 region: CATSDLRGTGGPNEQFF. The DNA for the CDR3 is TGTGCCACCAGTGATTTGCGGGGGACAGGGGGGCCCAATGAGCAGTTCTTC.

The rearrangement links TRBV19 to TRBJ2-2; 8 bases line up with TRBD1. Germline CDR1 is LNHDA and CDR2 is SQIVND (reference sequence). V shed 7 bases, J shed 1 base, and the junction held 5 bases outside the gene matches. This CDR3 spans 15 amino acids. CDR3 region: CASTNRGRNTGELFF. The CDR3 DNA is TGTGCCAGTACCAACAGGGGGAGGAACACCGGGGAGCTGTTTTTT.

The chain joins TRBV29-1 to TRBJ2-7; 7 nucleotides align to TRBD2. The junction had 15 bases not matched to a gene; V was cut back by 6 bases and J by 4 bases. This CDR3 spans 15 amino acids. Germline-derived CDR1 and CDR2 are SQVTM and ANQGSEA. The CDR3 DNA is TGCAGCGTGGGGACTATTAGGGTAATTGGATACGAGCAGTACTTC. Encoded protein: CSVGTIRVIGYEQYF.

V usage is TRBV5-1 and J usage is TRBJ1-2, with 8 positions matching TRBD1. The J segment lost 5 bases and the V segment lost 4 bases, leaving 7 bases of the junction unmatched. Germline lookup yields CDR1 SGHRS and CDR2 YFSETQ. CDR3 length: 14 amino acids. The CDR3 reads CASSKDRVGYGYTF. The CDR3, as DNA: TGCGCCAGCAGCAAGGACAGGGTTGGGTATGGCTACACCTTC.

The chain combines TRBV9 with TRBJ2-1, with 7 bases aligning to TRBD2. This CDR3 is built from 16 residues. V lost 4 bases, J lost 2 bases, and 9 bases stayed unmatched. Germline V lookup: CDR1 SGDLS, CDR2 YYNGEE. DNA for the CDR3: TGTGCCAGCAGCCCTTCCGGGGGAGGGACCTACAATGAGCAGTTCTTC. Protein product: CASSPSGGGTYNEQFF.

This clone was seen more than once but under ten times. The chain is built from TRBV25-1 and TRBJ1-1; D not resolved. The CDR3 loop spans 14 amino acids. The V and J ends lost 7 bases and 0 bases respectively, with 12 bases between them. Germline V gene data show CDR1 as MGHDK and CDR2 as SYGVNS. The CDR3 loop reads CASTPGSLNTEAFF. The DNA of the CDR3 is TGTGCCAGCACACCAGGCTCTCTGAACACTGAAGCTTTCTTT.

The V gene is TRBV4-1, the J gene TRBJ2-1; 7 bases are a match to TRBD1. Looked up from germline, CDR1 is MGHRA and CDR2 is YSYEKL. The CDR3 runs 20 residues. V lost 0 bases and J lost 1; bases outside the gene matches: 15. The CDR3 DNA reads TGCGCCAGCAGCCAAGAAGCCTGGGCCTCGGCCAGGGGGTCCTACAATGAGCAGTTCTTC. Its translation: CASSQEAWASARGSYNEQFF.